Each of the 28 T cell receptor beta chains below was sequenced from the same sample in a study of radiotherapy plus CTLA-4 blockade in lung cancer (dated by TCRdb to the late 2010s). Libraries came from the immunoSEQ multiplex PCR assay. Sourced from immuneACCESS, this table was stored by TCRdb with only in-frame sequences that have V and J called. A share of the clones is absent; for the studies checked, an unresolved V gene accounts for under half, and the remainder has no known explanation. This sample comprises over 95,000 clones, 65% to 85% of them detected only once. 2.8% of the sample goes to the ten largest clones. Specimen: peripheral blood, collected from a patient treated with radiotherapy plus ipilimumab. The receptors stem from a human donor with non-small cell lung cancer who had a partial response to radiotherapy plus ipilimumab. Some clones in this sample may be carry-over from other donors' samples.

This chain connects TRBV2 to TRBJ2-7; 9 nucleotides align to TRBD1. The CDR3 is 14 amino acids. Germline-derived CDR1 and CDR2 are SNHLY and FYNNEI. J lost 1 base, V lost 6 bases, and 4 bases had no gene match. In nucleotides, the CDR3 is TGTGCCAGCAGGGGGGACAGGGTTTCCTACGAGCAGTACTTC. Amino acid sequence: CASRGDRVSYEQYF.

This clone was observed a single time. The CDR3 here is CAIRSGGNQPQHF. In DNA, the CDR3 is TGTGCCATCCGGAGCGGCGGCAATCAGCCCCAGCATTTT. This chain uses TRBV28 with TRBJ1-5; D is uncertain. Germline V lookup: CDR1 MDHEN, CDR2 SYDVKM. The CDR3 loop spans 13 amino acids. Trimming pared 10 bases from V and 2 bases from J, leaving 12 bases between.

The CDR3 protein is CASSLEDRAVLTF. CDR3 coding DNA: TGTGCCAGCAGCTTAGAGGACAGGGCGGTCCTGACTTTC. The V and J genes are TRBV7-8 and TRBJ2-6; 8 bases are a match to TRBD1. The trim removed 1 base at V and 13 bases at J, leaving 3 bases unmatched. This CDR3 is 13 amino acids long. Germline loops: CDR1 SGHVS, CDR2 FQNEAQ.

This chain links TRBV7-8 with TRBJ2-2; possibly TRBD1 for D (5 bases). V lost 5 bases, J lost 0 bases, and 19 bases lay in between. From germline, CDR1 is SGHVS and CDR2 FQNEAQ. The CDR3 runs 18 residues. The CDR3 is CASSHRRKLPTNTGELFF. The CDR3 DNA is TGTGCCAGCAGCCACAGGCGGAAGTTACCGACGAACACCGGGGAGCTGTTTTTT.

The rearrangement joins TRBV5-1 to TRBJ1-4, with no clear D. Trimming cost V 0 bases and J 8 bases, with 11 bases left between them. The CDR3 covers 14 residues. Germline V gives CDR1 SGHRS, CDR2 YFSETQ. The CDR3 protein is CASSLEAGIEKLFF. The CDR3 coding sequence is TGCGCCAGCAGCTTGGAAGCGGGAATAGAAAAACTGTTTTTT.

The gene calls are TRBV6-6 and TRBJ1-6; a weak D match, TRBD1 (6 bases). This CDR3 region has 15 residues. Germline V gene lookup returns CDR1 MNHNY and CDR2 SVGAGI (reference sequence). With 6 bases removed from V and 1 base from J, the gap between germline ends came to 10 bases. The CDR3 region has the DNA TGTGCCAGCAGCGTCGACAGGTCCTATAATTCACCCCTCCACTTT. This gives the protein CASSVDRSYNSPLHF.

The sample holds a few counts of this clone. Other DNA sequences in the sample encode the same CDR3. The chain recombines TRBV5-1 with TRBJ2-1, with D tentatively TRBD2 (5 bases). CDR3 length equals 13 residues. Trimming removed 0 bases at V and 5 bases at J, with 6 bases between. CDR1 and CDR2 (germline): SGHRS, YFSETQ. As DNA, the CDR3 is TGCGCCAGCAGCTTGGCCGGGAACAATGAGCAGTTCTTC. Its protein is CASSLAGNNEQFF.

V gene TRBV2 combines with J gene TRBJ1-1, with a weak D call TRBD1 (5 bases). The CDR3 runs to 15 residues. The germline V gene encodes CDR1 SNHLY and CDR2 FYNNEI. V gave up 6 bases and J gave up 4 bases, with 18 bases separating them. The CDR3 region has the DNA TGTGCCAGCAGGTCGGCCAGGGTGTTTGGCACTGAAGCTTTCTTT. It is translated as CASRSARVFGTEAFF.

The chain recombines TRBV18 with TRBJ2-5, with 9 bases aligning to TRBD2. Germline trimming cut 8 bases from V and 5 bases from J; bases unmatched to any gene: 15. In germline, CDR1 is KGHSH, CDR2 LQKENI. CDR3 length: 16 amino acids. CDR3 loop: CASRLRRAGGLETQYF. The CDR3 DNA sequence: TGTGCCAGCCGCCTCCGAAGGGCGGGAGGGCTCGAGACCCAGTACTTC.

The V call is TRBV27, the J call TRBJ2-7; 7 nucleotides align to TRBD2. Germline V gene data show CDR1 as MNHEY and CDR2 as SMNVEV (reference sequence). V was pared by 0 bases and J by 5 bases, with 4 bases of the junction left unmatched. This CDR3 region has 14 residues. CDR3 nucleotides: TGTGCCAGCAGTTTATCAAATCGGGGGGACGAGCAGTACTTC. Protein sequence: CASSLSNRGDEQYF.

The gene calls are TRBV28 and TRBJ2-1; TRBD2 might be the D (5 bases). This CDR3 comprises 13 residues. Deletions cut 10 bases from V and 10 bases from J, with 20 bases between. Germline V CDR1 and CDR2: MDHEN, SYDVKM. CDR3 DNA sequence: TGTGCCACCCAGTTCCGCCTGGGCGGGGAGCAGTTCTTC. The encoded protein is CATQFRLGGEQFF. The full variable domain, with the rest looked up from reference TRBV28 and TRBJ2-1, is DVKVTQSSRYLVKRTGEKVFLECVQDMDHENMFWYRQDPGLGLRLIYFSYDVKMKEKGDIPEGYSVSREKKERFSLILESASTNQTSMYLCATQFRLGGEQFFGPGTRLTVL.

In its sample, this clone was seen once. J is TRBJ1-3 and V is TRBV9; D uncertain. The CDR3 is made up of 12 amino acids. The germline CDR1 and CDR2 sequences are SGDLS and YYNGEE. Deletions cut 4 bases from V and 3 bases from J, with 5 bases between. The CDR3 sequence is CASSSLGNTIYF. CDR3 in DNA: TGTGCCAGCAGCTCCCTTGGAAACACCATATATTTT.

The chain recombines TRBV7-9 with TRBJ2-1; D uncertain. The CDR3 loop spans 13 amino acids. CDR1 and CDR2 (germline): SEHNR, FQNEAQ (reference sequence). The ends were cut back, 0 bases at V and 15 bases at J, with 15 bases in the middle. The CDR3 bases are TGTGCCAGCAGCTTAGCGTCTTCGGGTCCTGGGTTCTTC. It encodes CASSLASSGPGFF.

There are many counts of this clone. V usage is TRBV6-5 and J usage is TRBJ2-3; D not resolved. From germline, CDR1 is MNHEY and CDR2 SVGAGI. V lost 2 bases, J lost 1 base, and 13 bases lay in between. This CDR3 is built from 16 residues. As DNA, the CDR3 is TGTGCCAGCAGTTACGCCTCTACCCCTCGCACAGATACGCAGTATTTT. Protein: CASSYASTPRTDTQYF.

The rearrangement links TRBV15 to TRBJ1-4; D unresolved. There are 15 residues in the CDR3. Per the germline V gene, CDR1 is LNHNV and CDR2 is YYDKDF (reference sequence). V dropped 1 base and J dropped 2 bases, with 8 bases sitting between them. CDR3 coding DNA: TGTGCCACCAGCAGAGGAGAGTGGACTAATGAAAAACTGTTTTTT. As protein: CATSRGEWTNEKLFF.

This chain connects TRBV18 to TRBJ2-7, with 9 bases fitting TRBD1. The V gene's germline CDR1 is KGHSH and CDR2 LQKENI. V was pared by 6 bases and J by 0 bases, with 6 bases of the junction left unmatched. The length of the CDR3 is 15 residues. The CDR3 nucleotides read TGTGCCAGCTCGCAATCGGGACAGGGCTCCTACGAGCAGTACTTC. This encodes CASSQSGQGSYEQYF.

Written as DNA, the CDR3 is TGTGCCAGCAGCTCCGTAGCCGGGACAGATTACGAGCAGTACTTC. Its protein product is CASSSVAGTDYEQYF. The chain has TRBV7-9 and TRBJ2-7, with TRBD1 matching over 7 bases. V lost 4 bases to trimming and J lost 4 bases; unmatched junction nucleotides: 10. The CDR3 has 15 amino acids. Germline V gene lookup returns CDR1 SEHNR and CDR2 FQNEAQ (reference sequence).

This clone was recorded many times. This sequence joins TRBV28 and TRBJ2-7; 13 bases map to TRBD2. The CDR3 loop spans 17 amino acids. The trim removed 3 bases at V and 2 bases at J, leaving 7 bases unmatched. The germline V gene has CDR1 MDHEN and CDR2 SYDVKM. CDR3 amino acids: CASSFVGLAGRAYEQYF. CDR3 in DNA: TGTGCCAGCAGTTTTGTGGGACTAGCGGGAAGAGCCTACGAGCAGTACTTC.

The V call is TRBV27, the J call TRBJ2-1, with D uncertain. The CDR3 extends over 13 amino acids. Trimming left V 7 bases short and J 12 bases short, with 19 bases between. Germline V gene lookup returns CDR1 MNHEY and CDR2 SMNVEV (reference sequence). The CDR3 loop is CASTRFELLGQFF. The CDR3 region has the DNA TGTGCCAGCACCCGCTTCGAGCTGCTTGGGCAGTTCTTC.

The chain employs TRBV27 and TRBJ2-3; 7 positions match TRBD2. The J segment lost 2 bases and the V segment lost 5 bases, leaving 16 bases of the junction unmatched. The CDR3 sequence is 18 residues long. The V gene's germline CDR1 is MNHEY and CDR2 SMNVEV (reference sequence). The CDR3 spells CASSRKLPGLGTTDTQYF. Written as DNA, the CDR3 is TGTGCCAGCAGTCGAAAACTCCCCGGACTAGGTACCACAGATACGCAGTATTTT.

This sequence joins TRBV9 and TRBJ2-1; 15 positions agree with TRBD2. Germline trimming cut 3 bases from V and 1 base from J; bases unmatched to any gene: 8. Germline V gene lookup returns CDR1 SGDLS and CDR2 YYNGEE. The length of the CDR3 is 19 residues. The CDR3: CASSAPGTSGRPSYNEQFF. The CDR3 nucleotides read TGTGCCAGCAGCGCCCCCGGGACTAGCGGGAGGCCTTCCTACAATGAGCAGTTCTTC. Variable domain in full (rest from reference TRBV9 and TRBJ2-1): DSGVTQTPKHLITATGQRVTLRCSPRSGDLSVYWYQQSLDQGLQFLIQYYNGEERAKGNILERFSAQQFPDLHSELNLSSLELGDSALYFCASSAPGTSGRPSYNEQFFGPGTRLTVL.

The rearrangement uses TRBV29-1 and TRBJ1-2; D is undetermined. The CDR3 is 13 residues long. V lost 7 bases to trimming and J lost 7 bases, with 19 bases between them. The germline V gene encodes CDR1 SQVTM and CDR2 ANQGSEA. The CDR3 spells CSAHQADRGGYTF. In DNA form, the CDR3 reads TGCAGCGCCCATCAGGCGGACCGGGGTGGCTACACCTTC.

The rearrangement joins TRBV6-1 to TRBJ1-5; a weak D match, TRBD1 (5 bases). V was shortened by 6 bases and J by 10 bases, with 19 bases between the two germline ends. Germline CDR1 is MNHNS and CDR2 is SASEGT. The CDR3 consists of 14 residues. For the CDR3, the DNA is TGTGCCAGCAGCGCGACAGAAGTACACCCCCCCCAGCATTTT. Translated: CASSATEVHPPQHF.

This clone occurred a few times. The V call is TRBV29-1, the J call TRBJ2-1; D is possibly TRBD1 (5 bases). The V end was cut by 3 bases, the J end by 8 bases, with 8 bases between. Germline V gene lookup returns CDR1 SQVTM and CDR2 ANQGSEA. This CDR3 has 11 residues. CDR3 residues: CSVDKGYEQFF. Written as DNA, the CDR3 is TGCAGCGTTGATAAGGGGTATGAGCAGTTCTTC.

V and J are TRBV7-2 and TRBJ2-5, with 9 nucleotides matching TRBD1. The trim removed 0 bases at V and 6 bases at J, leaving 5 bases unmatched. The germline CDR1 and CDR2 sequences are SGHTA and FQGNSA. This CDR3 is 15 amino acids long. This CDR3 reads CASSLAGQGLQTQYF. The CDR3 DNA reads as TGTGCCAGCAGCTTAGCGGGACAGGGTTTGCAGACCCAGTACTTC. The complete variable domain, with remaining parts taken from reference TRBV7-2 and TRBJ2-5, reads GAGVSQSPSNKVTEKGKDVELRCDPISGHTALYWYRQSLGQGLEFLIYFQGNSAPDKSGLPSDRFSAERTGGSVSTLTIQRTQQEDSAVYLCASSLAGQGLQTQYFGPGTRLLVL.

This clone was observed a single time. The chain combines TRBV19 with TRBJ1-1; tentative D call: TRBD1 (5 bases). This CDR3 is 13 amino acids long. Between the trimmed V and J ends, which lost 5 bases and 4 bases, there was a span of 11 bases. The germline CDR1 and CDR2 sequences are LNHDA and SQIVND (reference sequence). The CDR3, as DNA: TGTGCCAGTAGTGGGGCTAGGGGCACTGAAGCTTTCTTT. Translation gives CASSGARGTEAFF. The full variable domain, rest sourced from reference TRBV19 and TRBJ1-1, is DGGITQSPKYLFRKEGQNVTLSCEQNLNHDAMYWYRQDPGQGLRLIYYSQIVNDFQKGDIAEGYSVSREKKESFPLTVTSAQKNPTAFYLCASSGARGTEAFFGQGTRLTVV.

The chain uses TRBV7-2 and TRBJ2-2, with D unresolved. Per germline, CDR1 SGHTA and CDR2 FQGNSA. The ends were cut back, 5 bases at V and 3 bases at J, with 10 bases in the middle. CDR3 length: 14 residues. The CDR3 sequence: CASSVDTYTGELFF. CDR3 nucleotide sequence: TGTGCCAGCAGCGTTGACACATACACCGGGGAGCTGTTTTTT.

The rearrangement links TRBV6-5 to TRBJ2-1, with 7 nucleotides matching TRBD2. The V gene end was trimmed by 7 bases and the J gene end by 7 bases; junction bases not matched to a gene: 10. The V gene's germline CDR1 is MNHEY and CDR2 SVGAGI. CDR3 length: 14 residues. In DNA form, the CDR3 reads TGTGCCAGCAAAGATACTAGCGTTGTGAATGAGCAGTTCTTC. Its translation: CASKDTSVVNEQFF.